Described below is a single T cell receptor beta chain sequence and its context. The data stem from a study of blood T cell repertoires in COVID-19. Study-level background: PBMCs, B-cell-depleted T cells, or T cells provided the cDNA or gDNA that made up the material.

In the source study's methods: Nucleated cell counts were estimated from reference gene primer amplification. The protocol was immunoSEQ multiplex PCR, while the TCRdb copy is restricted to in-frame clones and leaves out a portion. That table furnishes V, J and clone size, whereas the DNA furnished D and trimming. This table has roughly 160,000 clones, over 80% appearing once. The receptor was derived from a woman aged 55-70 years who had recovered from COVID-19. The sequenced sample was PBMCs or T cells enriched from blood (not recorded which).

The CDR3 nucleotides read TGTGCCAGCAGCCAGGAGGGCTCTGGGGCCAACGTCCTGACTTTC. The encoded protein is CASSQEGSGANVLTF. V is TRBV3-1 (or the pseudogene TRBV3-2) and J is TRBJ2-6; D may be TRBD2 (6 bases). Deletions cut 3 bases from V and 0 bases from J, with 6 bases between. This CDR3 comprises 15 residues. Germline V gene sequence: CDR1 LGHDT, CDR2 YNNKEL (reference sequence).